These 28 T cell receptor beta chains came from one sample sequenced in a study of human T cells and chemical hapten exposure. TCRdb passed the RACE reads through MiXCR, listing each CDR3 protein once. The sample has about 57,000 distinct CDR3 sequences, 7% to 10% seen once. Specified time point: patch test 1, 2 weeks after DPC sensitization. Sample treatment: therapeutic diphenylcyclopropenone sensitization with weekly scalp DPC. The sequencing here drew on whole blood, taken in connection with sensitization to the hapten diphenylcyclopropenone (DPC). All receptors come from a woman aged 40 to 50 with alopecia areata. Some clones in this sample may be carry-over from other donors' samples.

The chain couples TRBV4-3 to TRBJ1-1; D remains unclear. Trimming shortened V by 1 base and J by 1 base, and 16 bases separated the two germline ends. CDR1 and CDR2 from the germline V gene are LGHNA and YSLEER. The CDR3 is 17 amino acids. DNA for the CDR3: TGCGCCAGCAGCCAAGTGGGTAGAGGGAGGGAGAACACTGAAGCTTTCTTT. Its translation is CASSQVGRGRENTEAFF.

A few counts support this clonotype. The rearrangement joins TRBV4-3 to TRBJ1-5, with D possibly being TRBD1 (5 bases). CDR3 length: 17 amino acids. Germline CDR1 and CDR2: LGHNA and YSLEER. The ends were cut back, 0 bases at V and 3 bases at J, with 15 bases in the middle. The CDR3 DNA reads TGCGCCAGCAGCCAAGATATATCGGGAGGGACCAATCAGCCCCAGCATTTT. It yields the protein CASSQDISGGTNQPQHF.

This clonotype was recorded at least ten times. The chain uses TRBV7-8 and TRBJ2-2, with D perhaps matching TRBD1 or TRBD2 (5 bases each). The germline gives CDR1 SGHVS, CDR2 FQNEAQ. There are 15 residues in the CDR3. With 5 bases removed from V and 5 bases from J, the gap between germline ends came to 15 bases. The CDR3 reads CASSRAGTQTGELFF. The CDR3 nucleotides read TGTGCCAGCAGCCGAGCCGGGACCCAGACCGGGGAGCTGTTTTTT.

This clonotype was seen more than once but under ten times. V and J are TRBV12-5 and TRBJ2-7, with D perhaps matching TRBD1 or TRBD2 (5 bases each). Between the trimmed V and J ends, which lost 6 bases and 5 bases, there was a span of 20 bases. The CDR3 is made up of 15 amino acids. Germline V gene data show CDR1 as LGHNT and CDR2 as FRNRAP. CDR3 residues: CASGPIRWGSHEQYF. In DNA, the CDR3 is TGTGCTAGTGGACCGATCAGGTGGGGGAGCCACGAGCAGTACTTC.

This clonotype was seen repeatedly, ten times or more. This chain links TRBV12-3 or TRBV12-4 with TRBJ2-7, with TRBD2 identical over 9 bases. J gave up 2 bases and V 3 bases, and 5 bases lay outside the gene matches. The CDR3 consists of 15 residues. CDR3 sequence reads: CASSFRLAGPYEQYF. CDR3 coding DNA: TGTGCCAGCAGTTTCAGGCTAGCGGGACCCTACGAGCAGTACTTC.

This clonotype was counted many times. The chain links TRBV20-1 to TRBJ2-3; 15 nucleotides align to TRBD2. V trimming: 0 bases; J trimming: 5 bases; junction bases outside the gene matches: 9. The CDR3 consists of 18 residues. Per the germline V gene, CDR1 is DFQATT and CDR2 is SNEGSKA (reference sequence). The chain's CDR3 is CSARDWTSGGARGDTQYF. The CDR3 DNA sequence: TGCAGTGCTAGAGATTGGACTAGCGGGGGGGCCCGAGGAGATACGCAGTATTTT.

This clonotype was counted at least ten times. The chain joins TRBV20-1 to TRBJ2-7, with TRBD2 identical over 7 bases. Germline loops: CDR1 DFQATT, CDR2 SNEGSKA (reference sequence). J was trimmed by 3 bases and V by 5 bases; bases with no gene match: 10. This CDR3 is built from 14 residues. CDR3 amino acids: CSAPTNRDYYEQYF. DNA for the CDR3: TGCAGTGCTCCAACAAACCGGGACTACTACGAGCAGTACTTC.

This clonotype was counted many times. This rearrangement joins TRBV28 to TRBJ2-7; a possible D gene is TRBD1 (5 bases). Germline V gives CDR1 MDHEN, CDR2 SYDVKM. This CDR3 is built from 12 residues. Trimming removed 8 bases from V and 6 bases from J, with 14 bases in between. In nucleotides, the CDR3 is TGTGCCAGCTCCCTTTTAGGGGTCGAGCAGTACTTC. Translation: CASSLLGVEQYF.

This clonotype was seen only a few times. The chain recombines TRBV7-9 with TRBJ2-3, with D possibly TRBD2 on 5 matching bases. V shed 3 bases and J shed 8 bases, with 18 bases lying between them. The length of the CDR3 is 15 residues. The germline CDR1 and CDR2 sequences are SEHNR and FQNEAQ (reference sequence). Here the CDR3 reads CASSFEGQRWGTQYF. CDR3 in DNA: TGTGCCAGCAGCTTTGAAGGCCAGCGGTGGGGTACGCAGTATTTT.

This clonotype was counted ten times or more. V and J are TRBV20-1 and TRBJ1-1; D remains ambiguous. Looked up from germline, CDR1 is DFQATT and CDR2 is SNEGSKA (reference sequence). This CDR3 comprises 15 residues. V lost 1 base and J lost 2, with 14 bases in between. CDR3: CSARAPGLINTEAFF. The DNA of the CDR3 is TGCAGTGCTAGAGCCCCCGGACTGATTAACACTGAAGCTTTCTTT.

In its sample, this clonotype was seen many times. This chain joins TRBV5-1 and TRBJ2-5; maybe TRBD1 (6 bases). The germline gives CDR1 SGHRS, CDR2 YFSETQ. V was pared by 4 bases and J by 1 base, with 11 bases between. The CDR3 contains 14 residues. The CDR3 coding sequence is TGCGCCAGCAGCCTGGGACAAACCCAAGAGACCCAGTACTTC. As protein: CASSLGQTQETQYF.

This clonotype was detected a few times. The V and J genes are TRBV7-2 and TRBJ1-1, with TRBD1 as a possible D gene (5 bases). Per the germline V gene, CDR1 is SGHTA and CDR2 is FQGNSA. Trimming pared 3 bases from V and 5 bases from J, leaving 16 bases between. This CDR3 comprises 15 residues. The chain's CDR3 is CASSLDGAVGTEAFF. The CDR3 nucleotides read TGTGCCAGCAGCTTGGATGGGGCAGTTGGGACTGAAGCTTTCTTT.

A few counts support this clonotype. CDR3: CASSPPRGRAGTDTQYF. In DNA, the CDR3 is TGTGCCAGCAGTCCACCCAGAGGAAGGGCGGGCACAGATACGCAGTATTTT. The chain recombines TRBV27 with TRBJ2-3; D unresolved. The germline gives CDR1 MNHEY, CDR2 SMNVEV (reference sequence). The CDR3 covers 17 residues. The V end lost 5 bases, the J end lost 1 base, and 19 bases lay between the germline ends.

This clonotype was counted many times. The chain carries TRBV7-9 and TRBJ2-1; 9 nucleotides match TRBD1. Per the germline V gene, CDR1 is SEHNR and CDR2 is FQNEAQ (reference sequence). The CDR3 loop spans 15 amino acids. Trimming removed 3 bases from V and 9 bases from J; junction bases left unmatched: 9. CDR3: CASSFMGTGSGEQFF. CDR3 in DNA: TGTGCCAGCAGCTTTATGGGGACAGGGTCCGGTGAGCAGTTCTTC.

There are a few counts of this clonotype. The J gene is TRBJ1-5, the V gene TRBV4-1; D gene ambiguous. There are 14 residues in the CDR3. Germline V CDR1 and CDR2: MGHRA, YSYEKL. V lost 1 base to trimming and J lost 3 bases, with 7 bases between them. Here the CDR3 DNA reads TGCGCCAGCAGCCAAGCGGGGTTCAATCAGCCCCAGCATTTT. It specifies CASSQAGFNQPQHF.

This clonotype has at least ten counts. This sequence joins TRBV19 and TRBJ1-1; D ambiguous. V gave up 8 bases and J gave up 5 bases, with 24 bases separating them. This CDR3 region has 16 residues. Germline CDR1 and CDR2: LNHDA and SQIVND (reference sequence). This chain's CDR3 is CASRAFTHPSGTEAFF. For the CDR3, the DNA is TGTGCCAGTCGTGCTTTTACACATCCATCGGGGACTGAAGCTTTCTTT.

This clonotype was recorded at least ten times. The chain has TRBV4-3 and TRBJ2-5; tentatively, D is TRBD2 (6 bases). CDR1 and CDR2 (germline): LGHNA, YSLEER. The length of the CDR3 is 14 residues. The V and J ends lost 2 bases and 4 bases respectively, with 11 bases between them. This CDR3 reads CASSQRWGVETQYF. In nucleotides, the CDR3 is TGCGCCAGCAGCCAACGGTGGGGGGTAGAGACCCAGTACTTC.

In DNA form, the CDR3 reads TGCAGTGCTAGAGGACAGAACTATGGCTACACCTTC. Its protein product is CSARGQNYGYTF. This chain uses TRBV20-1 with TRBJ1-2; maybe TRBD1 (5 bases). Germline V gene data show CDR1 as DFQATT and CDR2 as SNEGSKA (reference sequence). The CDR3 loop spans 12 amino acids. V shed 1 base and J shed 2 bases, with 5 bases lying between them.

This clonotype was found many times. This chain uses TRBV14 with TRBJ1-2; D is perhaps TRBD1 (5 bases). With 2 bases removed from V and 4 bases from J, the gap between germline ends came to 11 bases. This CDR3 comprises 14 residues. CDR1 is SGHDN and CDR2 is FVKESK in the germline V gene. The CDR3 reads CASSQRGLGYGYTF. The CDR3 DNA sequence: TGTGCCAGCAGCCAAAGGGGCCTTGGCTATGGCTACACCTTC.

The chain uses TRBV7-9 and TRBJ2-1; D not certain. Trimming took 10 bases from V and 1 from J, leaving 20 bases between them. The CDR3 has 16 amino acids. From germline, CDR1 is SEHNR and CDR2 FQNEAQ (reference sequence). CDR3 in DNA: TGTGCCACCCTTAGGGCGATTGAACAGTCCTACAATGAGCAGTTCTTC. Translated: CATLRAIEQSYNEQFF.

The gene calls are TRBV4-1 and TRBJ2-1, with 14 bases fitting TRBD2. The V gene end was trimmed by 4 bases and the J gene end by 8 bases; junction bases not matched to a gene: 7. Germline V lookup: CDR1 MGHRA, CDR2 YSYEKL. The CDR3 has 16 residues. Here the CDR3 DNA reads TGCGCCAGCAGCCTCCGGACTAGCGGGGGGCCCGATGAGCAGTTCTTC. It codes for CASSLRTSGGPDEQFF.

The rearrangement links TRBV6-5 to TRBJ1-4, with TRBD1 as a possible D gene (5 bases). The germline CDR1 and CDR2 sequences are MNHEY and SVGAGI. V lost 2 bases and J lost 6, with 10 bases in between. The CDR3 sequence is 14 residues long. The CDR3 is CASSYRQSHEKLFF. CDR3 in DNA: TGTGCCAGCAGTTACCGACAGTCCCATGAAAAACTGTTTTTT.

This clonotype was counted ten times or more. The chain couples TRBV11-2 to TRBJ1-1, with TRBD1 as a possible D gene (5 bases). V was pared by 1 base and J by 9 bases, with 9 bases between. The length of the CDR3 is 12 residues. CDR1 is SGHAT, CDR2 FQNNGV, per germline. This CDR3 is CASSLGRTKAFF. The CDR3 bases are TGTGCCAGCAGCTTAGGGCGGACAAAAGCTTTCTTT.

The chain is built from TRBV11-2 and TRBJ2-5; D is ambiguous. V was shortened by 0 bases and J by 6 bases, with 14 bases between the two germline ends. Germline V lookup: CDR1 SGHAT, CDR2 FQNNGV. This CDR3 has 15 amino acids. The chain's CDR3 is CASSLDRGSAKTQYF. In DNA form, the CDR3 reads TGTGCCAGCAGCTTAGATCGCGGTTCTGCGAAGACCCAGTACTTC.

This clonotype showed up many times. This rearrangement joins TRBV28 to TRBJ1-5; D not resolved. V was trimmed by 7 bases and J by 6 bases, leaving 16 bases between them. Germline V gives CDR1 MDHEN, CDR2 SYDVKM. This CDR3 region has 14 residues. CDR3 sequence reads: CASTILRVSQPQHF. The DNA of the CDR3 is TGTGCCAGCACCATACTTAGGGTCAGTCAGCCCCAGCATTTT.

Here the CDR3 reads CASSPSSDEQYF. CDR3 nucleotides: TGTGCCAGCTCACCCTCGTCAGACGAGCAGTACTTC. The J gene is TRBJ2-7, the V gene TRBV18; D ambiguous. The CDR3 consists of 12 residues. Between the trimmed V and J ends, which lost 3 bases and 5 bases, there was a span of 8 bases. CDR1 and CDR2 from the germline V gene are KGHSH and LQKENI.

On this clonotype: Just one base apart from a much larger clone, this may be a read error. The J gene is TRBJ2-3, the V gene TRBV20-1; perhaps D is TRBD1 or TRBD2 (5 bases each). CDR3 size: 12 residues. V was pared by 4 bases and J by 6 bases, with 11 bases between. CDR1 and CDR2 (germline): DFQATT, SNEGSKA (reference sequence). The CDR3 region is CSATGLADTQYF. In DNA, the CDR3 is TGCAGTGCTACGGGGCTCGCCGATACGCAGTATTTT.

This chain connects TRBV3-1 to TRBJ2-7; 11 bases are shared with TRBD2. V was clipped by 0 bases and J by 2 bases; unmatched bases: 9. Germline V gene lookup returns CDR1 LGHDT and CDR2 YNNKEL (reference sequence). This CDR3 is 18 amino acids long. CDR3 bases: TGTGCCAGCAGCCAAGATCCGACTAGCGGGGAACATCCCTACGAGCAGTACTTC. Its protein is CASSQDPTSGEHPYEQYF.